The 11 T cell receptor beta chains below come from one sample, sequenced in a study of lymphopenia after photon versus proton radiotherapy (dated by TCRdb to about 2019). Receptor amplification or capture employed the immunoSEQ multiplex PCR assay. The table was pulled from immuneACCESS by TCRdb, which kept in-frame rearrangements only. Such tables lose some clones; where checked, under half of the loss comes from unresolved V genes, and the rest has no known cause. In this sample the table shows some 30,000 clones, about 90% of which occur a single time. The ten most abundant clones make up 6.8% of the sample. The sequencing used peripheral blood, collected from a patient treated with photon-based radiotherapy. The receptors come from a woman between 50 and 59 years old with pancreatic cancer.

This clone was detected only a few times. V and J are TRBV4-3 and TRBJ2-3; D may be TRBD2 (6 bases). The CDR3 has 17 amino acids. Trimming shortened V by 7 bases and J by 1 base, and 21 bases separated the two germline ends. Germline lookup yields CDR1 LGHNA and CDR2 YSLEER. The CDR3 reads CASTPERDLWGTDTQYF. The CDR3 DNA reads as TGCGCCAGCACCCCCGAAAGGGACTTGTGGGGCACAGATACGCAGTATTTT.

This clone was recorded a few times. The chain is built from TRBV4-3 and TRBJ2-5; 8 bases agree with TRBD1. CDR3 length equals 15 residues. The trim removed 1 base at V and 3 bases at J, leaving 4 bases unmatched. Germline V gene data show CDR1 as LGHNA and CDR2 as YSLEER. The CDR3 region has the DNA TGCGCCAGCAGCCAAGGCCCGACAGGGGAAGAGACCCAGTACTTC. Protein sequence: CASSQGPTGEETQYF.

The CDR3 coding sequence is TGCGCCAGCAGCCAAGATACCCTTCCTTCGGGAGGAGAGACCCAGTACTTC. Protein: CASSQDTLPSGGETQYF. The chain employs TRBV4-3 and TRBJ2-5; 7 bases fit TRBD2. This CDR3 has 17 amino acids. Losses at the gene ends were 0 bases for V and 4 bases for J; bases not matched to a gene: 11. Germline loops: CDR1 LGHNA, CDR2 YSLEER.

The chain couples TRBV7-2 to TRBJ2-3, with D possibly called TRBD1 or TRBD2 (5 bases each). The CDR3 runs 14 residues. V lost 3 bases and J lost 3, with 10 bases in between. Germline lookup yields CDR1 SGHTA and CDR2 FQGNSA. The CDR3, as DNA: TGTGCCAGCAGCTTGGGGGTTCTGACAGATACGCAGTATTTT. Protein: CASSLGVLTDTQYF. The full variable domain, rest sourced from reference TRBV7-2 and TRBJ2-3, is GAGVSQSPSNKVTEKGKDVELRCDPISGHTALYWYRQSLGQGLEFLIYFQGNSAPDKSGLPSDRFSAERTGGSVSTLTIQRTQQEDSAVYLCASSLGVLTDTQYFGPGTRLTVL.

The sample holds one count of this clone. The chain recombines TRBV9 with TRBJ1-5; TRBD1 matches 7 bases. CDR1 and CDR2 from the germline V gene are SGDLS and YYNGEE. The ends lost 6 bases at V and 6 bases at J; junction bases unmatched: 9. This CDR3 comprises 14 residues. CDR3 protein: CASNLEGGGQPQHF. Here the CDR3 DNA reads TGTGCCAGCAACCTCGAAGGGGGCGGTCAGCCCCAGCATTTT. The complete variable domain, with remaining parts taken from reference TRBV9 and TRBJ1-5, reads DSGVTQTPKHLITATGQRVTLRCSPRSGDLSVYWYQQSLDQGLQFLIQYYNGEERAKGNILERFSAQQFPDLHSELNLSSLELGDSALYFCASNLEGGGQPQHFGDGTRLSIL.

The rearrangement joins TRBV28 to TRBJ1-4, with D maybe TRBD1 (5 bases). V lost 4 bases and J 0 bases, leaving 6 bases between the germline ends. Germline values: CDR1 MDHEN, CDR2 SYDVKM. The CDR3 consists of 14 residues. The CDR3: CASSSRATNEKLFF. The CDR3, as DNA: TGTGCCAGCAGTTCCAGGGCAACTAATGAAAAACTGTTTTTT.

The chain couples TRBV5-6 to TRBJ2-1; 10 bases are shared with TRBD2. The ends lost 0 bases at V and 7 bases at J; junction bases unmatched: 4. Germline CDR1 reads SGHDT; CDR2 reads YYEEEE. The CDR3 is 15 residues long. DNA of the CDR3: TGTGCCAGCAGCTTGGAAGCGGGAGGGCCTAATGAGCAGTTCTTC. This encodes CASSLEAGGPNEQFF.

The chain couples TRBV28 to TRBJ2-7, with TRBD2 identical over 15 bases. J lost 3 bases, V lost 3 bases, and 6 bases had no gene match. CDR1 is MDHEN, CDR2 SYDVKM, per germline. CDR3 length: 17 amino acids. The CDR3 nucleotides read TGTGCCAGCAGTTTGTATGGACTAGCGGGGGGGTACTACGAGCAGTACTTC. Its protein is CASSLYGLAGGYYEQYF. Variable domain in full (rest from reference TRBV28 and TRBJ2-7): DVKVTQSSRYLVKRTGEKVFLECVQDMDHENMFWYRQDPGLGLRLIYFSYDVKMKEKGDIPEGYSVSREKKERFSLILESASTNQTSMYLCASSLYGLAGGYYEQYFGPGTRLTVT.

V gene TRBV19 combines with J gene TRBJ1-2; D is undetermined. CDR1 is LNHDA, CDR2 SQIVND, per germline (reference sequence). The ends were cut back, 8 bases at V and 0 bases at J, with 4 bases in the middle. The CDR3 totals 11 residues. The CDR3 nucleotides read TGTGCCAGTGTCGCTAACTATGGCTACACCTTC. Amino acids: CASVANYGYTF.

The CDR3 DNA follows: TGTGCCAGCAGCGTAGAACTAGCGGGAAGGACCGGGGAGCTGTTTTTT. Translation gives CASSVELAGRTGELFF. The rearrangement uses TRBV9 and TRBJ2-2; TRBD2 matches at 10 bases. The CDR3 contains 16 residues. V trimming: 0 bases; J trimming: 5 bases; junction bases outside the gene matches: 4. Per germline, CDR1 SGDLS and CDR2 YYNGEE.

The V and J genes are TRBV6-5 and TRBJ2-3; maybe TRBD2 (7 bases). Per the germline V gene, CDR1 is MNHEY and CDR2 is SVGAGI. The ends were cut back, 2 bases at V and 1 base at J, with 10 bases in the middle. The CDR3 runs 15 residues. For the CDR3, the DNA is TGTGCCAGCAGTTACGGCGGGGGCGGCACAGATACGCAGTATTTT. Translating gives CASSYGGGGTDTQYF.